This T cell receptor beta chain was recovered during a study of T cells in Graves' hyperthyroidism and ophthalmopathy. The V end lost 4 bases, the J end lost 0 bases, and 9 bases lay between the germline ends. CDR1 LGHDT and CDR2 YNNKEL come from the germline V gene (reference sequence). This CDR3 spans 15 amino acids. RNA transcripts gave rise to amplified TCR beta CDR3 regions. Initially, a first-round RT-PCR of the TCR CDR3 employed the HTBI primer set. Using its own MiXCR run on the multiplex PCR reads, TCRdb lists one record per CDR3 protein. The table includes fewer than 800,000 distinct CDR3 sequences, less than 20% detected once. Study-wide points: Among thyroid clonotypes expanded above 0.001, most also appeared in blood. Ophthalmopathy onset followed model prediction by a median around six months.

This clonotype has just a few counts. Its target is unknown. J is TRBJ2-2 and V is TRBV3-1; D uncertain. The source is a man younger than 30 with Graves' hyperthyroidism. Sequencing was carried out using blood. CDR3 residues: CASSRKMTNTGELFF. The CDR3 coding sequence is TGTGCCAGCAGCCGAAAGATGACGAACACCGGGGAGCTGTTTTTT.